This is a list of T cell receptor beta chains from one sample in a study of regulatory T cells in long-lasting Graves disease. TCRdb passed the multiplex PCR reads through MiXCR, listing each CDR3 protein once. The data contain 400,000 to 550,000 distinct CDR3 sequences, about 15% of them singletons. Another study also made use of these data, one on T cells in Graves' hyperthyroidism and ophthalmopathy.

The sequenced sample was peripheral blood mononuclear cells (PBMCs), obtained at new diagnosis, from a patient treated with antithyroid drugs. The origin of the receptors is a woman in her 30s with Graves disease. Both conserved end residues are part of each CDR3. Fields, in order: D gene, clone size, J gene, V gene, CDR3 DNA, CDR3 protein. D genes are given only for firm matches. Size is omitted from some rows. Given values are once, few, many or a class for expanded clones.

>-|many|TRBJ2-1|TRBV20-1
TGCAGTGCTAGAGATATGTCTAGCGACTACAATGAGCAGTTCTTC
CSARDMSSDYNEQFF
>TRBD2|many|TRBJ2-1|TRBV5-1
TGCGCCAAGGGACTAGCGGGAGGGTCCCACAATGAGCAGTTCTTC
CAKGLAGGSHNEQFF
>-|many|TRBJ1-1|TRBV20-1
TGCAGTGCTAGGGAGGGCATGAACACTGAAGCTTTCTTT
CSAREGMNTEAFF
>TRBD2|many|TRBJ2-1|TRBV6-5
TGTGCCAGCAGTTACGGGAGCGAAAGACTAGCGGTCTACAATGAGCAGTTCTTC
CASSYGSERLAVYNEQFF
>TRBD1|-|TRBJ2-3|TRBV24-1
TGTGCCACCAGTGACCCCTCAGGGACAGGGCCCCGTGGTACGCAGTATTTT
CATSDPSGTGPRGTQYF
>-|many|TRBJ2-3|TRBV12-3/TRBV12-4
TGTGCCAGCAGTTTATGGAGGGCAGATACGCAGTATTTT
CASSLWRADTQYF
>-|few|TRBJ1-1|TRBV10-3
TGTGCCATCAGTGAGTCGTTGACTGAAGCTTTCTTT
CAISESLTEAFF
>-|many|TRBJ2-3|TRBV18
TGTGCCAGCTCACCAAATGGGCAGACAAAAACCACAGATACGCAGTATTTT
CASSPNGQTKTTDTQYF
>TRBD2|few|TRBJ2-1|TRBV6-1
TGTGCGTCGGCGGTAGCGGGGGTCCCCTTCAATGAGCAGTTCTTC
CASAVAGVPFNEQFF
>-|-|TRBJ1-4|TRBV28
TGTGCCAGCTCCCCCGGGACGTTTCATGAAAAACTGTTTTTT
CASSPGTFHEKLFF
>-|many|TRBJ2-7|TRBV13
TGTGCCAGCAGCTTGCGGAGCAGGAGGGACGAGCAGTACTTC
CASSLRSRRDEQYF
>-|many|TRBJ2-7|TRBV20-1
TGCAGTGCTAGAAGGGGTTCCTACGAGCAGTACTTC
CSARRGSYEQYF
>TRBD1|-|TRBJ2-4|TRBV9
TGTGCCAGCAGCGTAGGATCCGGGACAGGGGGCAGTGGCATTCAGTACTTC
CASSVGSGTGGSGIQYF
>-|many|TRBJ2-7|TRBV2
TGTGCCAGCAGTGAATATGCGTCCAGCCTCTACGAGCAGTACTTC
CASSEYASSLYEQYF
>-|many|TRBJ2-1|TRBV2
TGTGCCAGCCAGAACGACTACAATGAGCAGTTCTTC
CASQNDYNEQFF
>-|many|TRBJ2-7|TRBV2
TGTGCCAGCAGGGGGGGTTCTGAGCAGTACTTC
CASRGGSEQYF
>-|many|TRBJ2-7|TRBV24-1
TGTGCCACTCGGGCACAGGGGACTACGATCTCCTACGAGCAGTACTTC
CATRAQGTTISYEQYF
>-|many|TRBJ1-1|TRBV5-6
TGTGCCAGCAGCTTGGCCGGTGGCCCTAACACTGAAGCTTTCTTT
CASSLAGGPNTEAFF
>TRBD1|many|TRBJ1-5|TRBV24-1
TGTGCCACCAGTGATGGACGACAGGGGGAACAGCCCCAGCATTTT
CATSDGRQGEQPQHF
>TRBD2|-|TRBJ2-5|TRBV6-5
TGTGCCAGCAGTTACGAAGCGGGAGGGACAGAGACCCAGTACTTC
CASSYEAGGTETQYF
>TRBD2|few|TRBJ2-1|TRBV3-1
TGTGCCAGCAGCCAAGGGGTTATGCGGGAGGTCGGGAATGAGCAGTTCTTC
CASSQGVMREVGNEQFF
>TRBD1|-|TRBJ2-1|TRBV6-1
TGTGCCAGCAGTAAAGACCGGGACAGGGGGCGGTTTGGTGAGCAGCTCTTC
CASSKDRDRGRFGEQLF
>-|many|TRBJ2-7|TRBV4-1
TGCGCCAGCAGTTCCCCCGAAGGGCGGGTAGTCGAGCAGTACTTC
CASSSPEGRVVEQYF
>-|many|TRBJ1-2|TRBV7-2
TGTGCCAGCAGCCCCACAGGACGGGGTGGCTACACCTTC
CASSPTGRGGYTF
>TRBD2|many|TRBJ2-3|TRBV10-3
TGTGCCATCAGTGACCGGACTAGCGAAAACACAGATACGCAGTATTTT
CAISDRTSENTDTQYF
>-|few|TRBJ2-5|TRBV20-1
TGCAGTGCCGTGAGGGGAGAGACCCAGTACTTC
CSAVRGETQYF
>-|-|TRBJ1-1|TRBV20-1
TGCAGTGCTAGAGATGGAGTGATGAACACTGAAGCTTTCTTT
CSARDGVMNTEAFF
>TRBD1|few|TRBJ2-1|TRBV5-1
TGCGCCAGCAGCCGAGCCGGACAGGGGCCCTACAATGAGCAGTTCTTC
CASSRAGQGPYNEQFF
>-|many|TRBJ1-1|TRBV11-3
TGTGCCAGCAGCTTAGATCGCCCCCTGAGGGGGAACACTGAAGCTTTCTTT
CASSLDRPLRGNTEAFF
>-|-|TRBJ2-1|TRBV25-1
TGTGCCAGCAGTAAGGCAGGAGCAAAAGACGAGCAGTTCTTC
CASSKAGAKDEQFF
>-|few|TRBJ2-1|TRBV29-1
TGCAGCGTGGGGCGGGCGAATACTAATGAGCAGTTCTTC
CSVGRANTNEQFF
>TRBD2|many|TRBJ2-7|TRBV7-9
TGTGCCAGCAGCCTTCCGAGGACCCGGACTAGCGGGAGCTGGGACGAGCAGTACTTC
CASSLPRTRTSGSWDEQYF
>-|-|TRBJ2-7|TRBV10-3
TGTGCCATCAGCCCGGACCGAGAGCAGTACTTC
CAISPDREQYF
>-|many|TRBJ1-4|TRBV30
TGTGCCTGCTTAAACTTGGCAAGGGGTTCAACTAATGAAAAACTGTTTTTT
CACLNLARGSTNEKLFF
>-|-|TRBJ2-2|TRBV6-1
TGTGCCAGCAGCCGCCCGATATGGAAGAACACCGGGGAGCTGTTTTTT
CASSRPIWKNTGELFF
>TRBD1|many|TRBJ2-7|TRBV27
TGTGCCACCAAACCCCTGGGACAGCCGGGGTACGAGCAGTACTTC
CATKPLGQPGYEQYF
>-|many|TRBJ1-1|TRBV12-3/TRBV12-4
TGTGCCAGCAGCCCCAGGGAAGTGAACACTGAAGCTTTCTTT
CASSPREVNTEAFF
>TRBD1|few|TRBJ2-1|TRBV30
TGTGCCTGGAGTGCAAGGACAGGGTACAATGAGCAGTTCTTC
CAWSARTGYNEQFF
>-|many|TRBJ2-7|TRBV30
TGTGCCTCTGTGGGACGGGAGCACTCCTACGAGCAGTGCTTC
CASVGREHSYEQCF
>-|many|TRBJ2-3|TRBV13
TGTGCCAGCAGCCCCCCCGCAGGGACGACGGATACGCAGTATTTT
CASSPPAGTTDTQYF
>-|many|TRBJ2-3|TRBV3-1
TGTGCCAGCACCCTCCGAGGGGGGCGAGCGTGGGGCACAGATACGCAGTATTTT
CASTLRGGRAWGTDTQYF
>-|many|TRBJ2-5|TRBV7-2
TGTGCCAGCAGCTCCGCGCTCTTC
CASSSALF
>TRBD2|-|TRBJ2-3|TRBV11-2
TGTGCCAGCAGCTTGGAAGGACTAGCGGCCCATACGCAGTATTTT
CASSLEGLAAHTQYF
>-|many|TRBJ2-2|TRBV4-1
TGCGCCAGCAGCCGATCAGGCGGCGGGGAGCTGTTTTTT
CASSRSGGGELFF
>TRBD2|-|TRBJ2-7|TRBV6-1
TGTGCCAGCAGGCGGACTAGCGGGGGAACAACCGACGAGCAGTACTTC
CASRRTSGGTTDEQYF
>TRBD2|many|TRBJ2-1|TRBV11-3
TGTGCCAGCAGCTTAGGACTAGCGGGGCGGGCCCAGTTCTTC
CASSLGLAGRAQFF
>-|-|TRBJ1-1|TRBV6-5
TGTCCCAGCAGTTACTCGAAGGCAACTGAGGATGAAGCTTTCTTT
CPSSYSKATEDEAFF
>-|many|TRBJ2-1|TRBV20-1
TGCAGTGCTACCCCCCCCCACTCAGCGGTGACCTACTACAATGAGCAGTTCTTC
CSATPPHSAVTYYNEQFF
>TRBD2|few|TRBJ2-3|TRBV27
TGTGCCAGCAGTAGCGGGGAGCGGACCCAACACGCAGATACGCAGTATTTT
CASSSGERTQHADTQYF
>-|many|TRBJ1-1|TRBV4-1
TGCGCCAGCAGCCAACCAGGAAGAAGGTGGGAAGCTTTCTTT
CASSQPGRRWEAFF
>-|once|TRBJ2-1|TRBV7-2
TGTGCCAGCAGCCCCAGCCGGGCTAGGTCCTACAATGAGCAGTTCTTC
CASSPSRARSYNEQFF
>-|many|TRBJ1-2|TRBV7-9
TGTGCCAGCAGCTTAGAACAGGGCCTTAACTATGGCTACACCTTC
CASSLEQGLNYGYTF
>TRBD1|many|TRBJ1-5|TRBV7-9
TGTGCCAGCAGCCCCGACAGGAACAGGGGCCAGCCCCAGCATTTT
CASSPDRNRGQPQHF
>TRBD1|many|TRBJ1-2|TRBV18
TGTGCCAGCTCACGGGACAGGGGGCATGGCTACACCTTC
CASSRDRGHGYTF